The clone carrying this T cell receptor (beta chain) was detected only a few times. Its antigen is still unknown. These data come from a study of CD8 T cells in ankylosing spondylitis. Study-wide results and caveats: Clones linked with disease were CD8+ and fairly uncommon in the peripheral blood. Reportedly, matched ankylosing spondylitis synovial fluid was significantly enriched for disease-linked clones. One TCR beta motif, made up of roughly 8 highly homologous variants, appeared characteristic of ankylosing spondylitis blood.

Libraries of TCR beta came from quantitative 5'-RACE with molecular barcodes. TCRdb recomputed calls from the 5' RACE reads with MiXCR, one row per CDR3 protein. The table shows about 540,000 distinct CDR3 sequences, with about an eighth occurring only once. The clonotype originates from a male donor with ankylosing spondylitis. The specimen sequenced was blood, either unsorted or a sorted T cell fraction (not recorded which).

CDR3 sequence reads: CASSDPGTGRTDTQYF. DNA of the CDR3: TGTGCCAGCAGTGACCCCGGGACAGGGCGCACAGATACGCAGTATTTT. The chain has TRBV25-1 and TRBJ2-3, with 9 bases identical to TRBD1. This CDR3 is built from 16 residues. Germline V lookup: CDR1 MGHDK, CDR2 SYGVNS. Trimming cost V 3 bases and J 1 base; bases outside gene matches: 5.